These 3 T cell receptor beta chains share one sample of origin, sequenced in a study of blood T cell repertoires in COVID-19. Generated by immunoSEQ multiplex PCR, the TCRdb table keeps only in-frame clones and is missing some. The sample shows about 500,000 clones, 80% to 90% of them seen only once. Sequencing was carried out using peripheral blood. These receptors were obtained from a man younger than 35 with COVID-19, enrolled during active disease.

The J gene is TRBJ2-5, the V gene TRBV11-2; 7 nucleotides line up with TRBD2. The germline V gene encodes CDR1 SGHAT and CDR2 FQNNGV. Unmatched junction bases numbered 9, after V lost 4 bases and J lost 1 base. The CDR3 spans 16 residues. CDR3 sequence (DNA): TGTGCCAGCAGCTGGCCCTACAGCGGGACCCAAGAGACCCAGTACTTC. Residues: CASSWPYSGTQETQYF.

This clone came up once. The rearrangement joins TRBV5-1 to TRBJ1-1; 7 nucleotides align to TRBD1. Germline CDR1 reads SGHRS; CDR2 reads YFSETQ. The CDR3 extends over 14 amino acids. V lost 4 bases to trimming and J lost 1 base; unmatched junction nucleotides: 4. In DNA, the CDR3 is TGCGCCAGCAGCCCGGGACAGAGGAACACTGAAGCTTTCTTT. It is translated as CASSPGQRNTEAFF.

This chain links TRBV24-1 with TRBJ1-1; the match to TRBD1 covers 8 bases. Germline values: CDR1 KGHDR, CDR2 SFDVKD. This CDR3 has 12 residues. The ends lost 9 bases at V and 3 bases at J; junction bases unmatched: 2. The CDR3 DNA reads TGTGCCACCGGACAGGGAGACACTGAAGCTTTCTTT. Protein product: CATGQGDTEAFF.